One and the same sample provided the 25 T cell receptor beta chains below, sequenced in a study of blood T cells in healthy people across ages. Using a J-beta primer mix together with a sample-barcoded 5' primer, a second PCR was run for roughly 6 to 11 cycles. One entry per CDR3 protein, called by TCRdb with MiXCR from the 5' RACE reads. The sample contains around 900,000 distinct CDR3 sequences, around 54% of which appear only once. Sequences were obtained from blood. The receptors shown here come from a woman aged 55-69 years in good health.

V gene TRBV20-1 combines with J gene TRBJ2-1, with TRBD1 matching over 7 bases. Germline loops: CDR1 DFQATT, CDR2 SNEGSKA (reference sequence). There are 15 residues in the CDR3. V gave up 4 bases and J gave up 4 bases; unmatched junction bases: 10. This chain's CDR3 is CSATNPGQLYNEQFF. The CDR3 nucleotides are TGCAGTGCTACTAATCCGGGACAGTTATACAATGAGCAGTTCTTC.

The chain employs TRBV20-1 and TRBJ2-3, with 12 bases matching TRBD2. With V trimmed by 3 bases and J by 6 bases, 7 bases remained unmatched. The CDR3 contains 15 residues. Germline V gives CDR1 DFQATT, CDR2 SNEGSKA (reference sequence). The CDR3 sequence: CSASDLAGGYDTQYF. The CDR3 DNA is TGCAGTGCTAGTGATCTAGCGGGAGGGTACGATACGCAGTATTTT.

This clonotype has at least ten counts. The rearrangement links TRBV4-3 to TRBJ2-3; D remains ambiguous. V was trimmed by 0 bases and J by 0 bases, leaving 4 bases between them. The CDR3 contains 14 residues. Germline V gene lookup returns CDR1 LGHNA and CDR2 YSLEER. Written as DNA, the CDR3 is TGCGCCAGCAGCCAAGATAGTAGCACAGATACGCAGTATTTT. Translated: CASSQDSSTDTQYF.

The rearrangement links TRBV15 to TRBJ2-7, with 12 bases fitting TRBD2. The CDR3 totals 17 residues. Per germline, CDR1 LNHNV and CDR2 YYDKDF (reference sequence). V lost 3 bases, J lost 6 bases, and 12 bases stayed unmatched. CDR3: CATSRGSGTSGFGEQYF. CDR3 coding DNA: TGTGCCACCAGCAGGGGCTCGGGGACTAGCGGGTTCGGCGAGCAGTACTTC.

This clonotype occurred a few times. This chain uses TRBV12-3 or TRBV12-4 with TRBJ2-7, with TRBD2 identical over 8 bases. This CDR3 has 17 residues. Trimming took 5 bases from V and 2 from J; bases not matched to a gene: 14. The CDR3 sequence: CASSPSGSGSPTYEQYF. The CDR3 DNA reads TGTGCCAGCAGTCCCAGCGGGAGCGGATCCCCAACCTACGAGCAGTACTTC.

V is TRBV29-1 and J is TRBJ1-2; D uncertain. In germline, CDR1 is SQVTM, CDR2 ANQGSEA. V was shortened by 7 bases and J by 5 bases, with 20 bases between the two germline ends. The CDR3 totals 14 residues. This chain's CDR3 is CSGLLRRGVYGYTF. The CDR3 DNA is TGCAGCGGTCTCTTGAGGCGGGGAGTTTATGGCTACACCTTC.

CDR3 region: CASSFGSKGSSYEQYF. CDR3 nucleotide sequence: TGTGCCAGCAGTTTCGGCAGTAAAGGTTCCTCCTACGAGCAGTACTTC. The chain combines TRBV12-3 or TRBV12-4 with TRBJ2-7; D remains ambiguous. V lost 3 bases and J 0 bases, leaving 15 bases between the germline ends. The CDR3 extends over 16 amino acids.

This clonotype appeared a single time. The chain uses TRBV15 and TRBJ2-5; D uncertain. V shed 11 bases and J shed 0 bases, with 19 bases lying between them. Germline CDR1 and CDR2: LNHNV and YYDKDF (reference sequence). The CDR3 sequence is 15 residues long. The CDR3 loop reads CAAKSWDGDQETQYF. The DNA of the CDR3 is TGTGCCGCGAAAAGCTGGGATGGGGACCAAGAGACCCAGTACTTC.

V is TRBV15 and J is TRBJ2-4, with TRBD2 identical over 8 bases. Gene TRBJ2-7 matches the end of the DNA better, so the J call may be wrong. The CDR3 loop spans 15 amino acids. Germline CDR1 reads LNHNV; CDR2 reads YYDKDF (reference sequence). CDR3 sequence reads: CATSRLAGYSYEQYF. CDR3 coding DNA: TGTGCCACCAGCAGACTAGCGGGCTACTCCTACGAGCAGTACTTC.

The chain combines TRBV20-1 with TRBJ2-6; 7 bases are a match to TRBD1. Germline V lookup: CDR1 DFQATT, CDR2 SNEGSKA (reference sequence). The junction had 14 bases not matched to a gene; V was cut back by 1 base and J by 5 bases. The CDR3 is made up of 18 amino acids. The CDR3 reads CSARVGGAEGARANVLTF. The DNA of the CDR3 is TGCAGTGCTAGAGTTGGGGGCGCAGAGGGGGCCAGGGCCAACGTCCTGACTTTC.

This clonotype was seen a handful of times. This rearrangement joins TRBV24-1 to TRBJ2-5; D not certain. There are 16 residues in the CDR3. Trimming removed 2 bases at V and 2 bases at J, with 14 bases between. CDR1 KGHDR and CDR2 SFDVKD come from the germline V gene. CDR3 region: CATSDSTFLYQETQYF. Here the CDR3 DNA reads TGTGCCACCAGTGATTCTACTTTTCTTTATCAAGAGACCCAGTACTTC.

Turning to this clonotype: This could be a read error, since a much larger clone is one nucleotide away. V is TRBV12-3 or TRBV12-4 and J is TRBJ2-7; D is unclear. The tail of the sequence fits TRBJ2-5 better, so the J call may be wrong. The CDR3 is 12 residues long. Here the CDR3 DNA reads TGTGCCAGCAGGTTATACGGGGAGACCCAGTACTTC. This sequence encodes CASRLYGETQYF.

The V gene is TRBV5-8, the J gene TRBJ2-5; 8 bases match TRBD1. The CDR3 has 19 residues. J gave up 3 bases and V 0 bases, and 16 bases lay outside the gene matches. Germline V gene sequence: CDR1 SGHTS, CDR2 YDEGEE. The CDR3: CASSLGWWTDRGVEETQYF. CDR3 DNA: TGTGCCAGCAGCTTGGGGTGGTGGACCGACAGGGGTGTGGAAGAGACCCAGTACTTC.

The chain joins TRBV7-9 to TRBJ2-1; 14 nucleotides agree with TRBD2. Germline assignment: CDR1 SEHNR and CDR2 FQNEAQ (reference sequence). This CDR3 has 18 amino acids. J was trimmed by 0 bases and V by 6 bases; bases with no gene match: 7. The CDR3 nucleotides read TGTGCCAGCAGACTCGGGACTAGCGGGAGAGGCTCCTACAATGAGCAGTTCTTC. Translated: CASRLGTSGRGSYNEQFF.

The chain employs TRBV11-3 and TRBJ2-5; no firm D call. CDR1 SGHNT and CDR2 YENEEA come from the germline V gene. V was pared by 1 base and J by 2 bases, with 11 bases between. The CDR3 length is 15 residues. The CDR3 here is CASSLGSAQQETQYF. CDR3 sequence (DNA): TGTGCCAGCAGCTTAGGGTCAGCCCAACAAGAGACCCAGTACTTC.

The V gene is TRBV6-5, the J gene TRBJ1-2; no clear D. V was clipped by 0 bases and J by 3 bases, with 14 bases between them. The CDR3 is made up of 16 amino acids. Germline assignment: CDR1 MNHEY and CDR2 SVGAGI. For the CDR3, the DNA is TGTGCCAGCAGTTACTCGAGTGTAGTTGGGTACTATGGCTACACCTTC. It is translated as CASSYSSVVGYYGYTF.

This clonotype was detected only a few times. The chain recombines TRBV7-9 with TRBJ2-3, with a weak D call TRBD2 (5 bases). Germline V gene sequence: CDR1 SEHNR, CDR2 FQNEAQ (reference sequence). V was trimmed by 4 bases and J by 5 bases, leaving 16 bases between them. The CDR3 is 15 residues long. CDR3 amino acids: CASSYREGAEDTQYF. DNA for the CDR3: TGTGCCAGCAGCTATCGCGAAGGAGCGGAAGATACGCAGTATTTT.

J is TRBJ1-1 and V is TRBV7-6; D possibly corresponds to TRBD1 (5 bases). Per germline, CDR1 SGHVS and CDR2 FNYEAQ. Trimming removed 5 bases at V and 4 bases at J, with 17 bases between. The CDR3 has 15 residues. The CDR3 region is CASSPGVRGSTEAFF. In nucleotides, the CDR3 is TGTGCCAGCAGCCCCGGGGTTAGGGGCAGCACTGAAGCTTTCTTT.

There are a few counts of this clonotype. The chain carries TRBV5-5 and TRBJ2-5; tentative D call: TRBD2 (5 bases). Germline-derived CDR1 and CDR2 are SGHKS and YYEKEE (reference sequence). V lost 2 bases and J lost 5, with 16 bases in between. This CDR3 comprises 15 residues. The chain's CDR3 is CASSFGEPSSETQYF. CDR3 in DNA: TGTGCCAGCAGCTTCGGGGAGCCGTCCTCCGAGACCCAGTACTTC.

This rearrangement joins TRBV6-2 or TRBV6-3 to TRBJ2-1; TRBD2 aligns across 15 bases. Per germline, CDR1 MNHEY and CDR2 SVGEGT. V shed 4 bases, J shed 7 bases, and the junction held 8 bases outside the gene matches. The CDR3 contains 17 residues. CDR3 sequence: CASSWTPGTSGRNEQFF. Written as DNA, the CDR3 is TGTGCCAGCAGTTGGACACCAGGGACTAGCGGGAGGAATGAGCAGTTCTTC.

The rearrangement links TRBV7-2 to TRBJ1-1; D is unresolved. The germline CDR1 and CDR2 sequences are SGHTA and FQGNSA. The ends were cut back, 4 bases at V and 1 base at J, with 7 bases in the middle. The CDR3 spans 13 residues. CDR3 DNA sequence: TGTGCCAGCAGCTCCACGCGGAACACTGAAGCTTTCTTT. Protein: CASSSTRNTEAFF.

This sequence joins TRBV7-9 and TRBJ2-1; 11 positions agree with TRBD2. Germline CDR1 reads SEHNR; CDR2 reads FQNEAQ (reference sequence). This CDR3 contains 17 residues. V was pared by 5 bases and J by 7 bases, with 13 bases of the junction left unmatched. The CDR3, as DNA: TGTGCCAGCAGCCCCCTTAGCGGGAGGGCCTTAGGGAATGAGCAGTTCTTC. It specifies CASSPLSGRALGNEQFF. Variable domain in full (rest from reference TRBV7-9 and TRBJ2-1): DTGVSQNPRHKITKRGQNVTFRCDPISEHNRLYWYRQTLGQGPEFLTYFQNEAQLEKSRLLSDRFSAERPKGSFSTLEIQRTEQGDSAMYLCASSPLSGRALGNEQFFGPGTRLTVL.

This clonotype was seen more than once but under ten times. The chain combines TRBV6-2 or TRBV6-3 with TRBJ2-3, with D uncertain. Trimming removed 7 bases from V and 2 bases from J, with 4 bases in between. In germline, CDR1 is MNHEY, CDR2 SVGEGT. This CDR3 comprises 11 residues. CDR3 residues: CASTTTDTQYF. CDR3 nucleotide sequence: TGTGCCAGCACCACCACAGATACGCAGTATTTT.

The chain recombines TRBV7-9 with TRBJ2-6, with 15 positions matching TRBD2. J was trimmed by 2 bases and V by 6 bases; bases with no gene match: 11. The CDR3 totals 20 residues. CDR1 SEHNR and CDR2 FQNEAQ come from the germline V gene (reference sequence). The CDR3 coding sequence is TGTGCCAGCAGAAGGGGACTAGCGGGAGGCCCTCTGACTGGGGCCAACGTCCTGACTTTC. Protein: CASRRGLAGGPLTGANVLTF.

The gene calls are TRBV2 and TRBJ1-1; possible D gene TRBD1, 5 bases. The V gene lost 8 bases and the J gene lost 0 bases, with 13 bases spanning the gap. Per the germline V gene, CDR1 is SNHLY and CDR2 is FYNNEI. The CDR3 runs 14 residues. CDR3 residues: CASRLRGLNTEAFF. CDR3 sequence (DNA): TGTGCCAGCCGATTGCGGGGGTTGAACACTGAAGCTTTCTTT.